This T cell receptor beta chain was captured by sequencing in a study of T-cell memory formation after mild COVID-19. This clonotype was picked up a small number of times. What it binds is not known. TCRdb re-called the 5' RACE reads with MiXCR, one entry per CDR3 protein. The top ten clones hold roughly 7.7% of a sample with over 500,000 distinct CDR3 sequences, around 16% of them seen once. Study findings and constraints: Later expanders leaned CD4+, whereas clones that contracted between day 15 and 85 were balanced CD4/CD8. Pre-infection memory already had some responding clones, implying cross-reactive memory joined.

This receptor was obtained from an adult woman who had mild COVID-19 (a few samples of this study predate the infection). Cell type and time point are not known. The sequenced sample was PBMCs or a T cell subset sorted from them (not recorded which).

CDR3 loop: CASSVDSYSNQPQHF. For the CDR3, the DNA is TGTGCCAGCAGCGTTGACAGTTATAGCAATCAGCCCCAGCATTTT. The gene calls are TRBV9 and TRBJ1-5; D is perhaps TRBD1 (5 bases). V lost 2 bases to trimming and J lost 0 bases, with 9 bases between them. The V gene's germline CDR1 is SGDLS and CDR2 YYNGEE. The CDR3 spans 15 residues.